The 18 T cell receptor beta chains in this list originate from one sample, sequenced in a study of Tregs in tolerant kidney transplant recipients. The data were produced by immunoSEQ multiplex PCR, yet TCRdb's version contains in-frame clones alone and is incomplete. The sample yields around 30,000 clones, of which the top ten take up under 2%. The nonmyeloablative bone marrow transplants came from related graft donors, with transient mixed chimerism. The sequences come from CD4+ T cells from blood (PBMCs), collected 24 months after the transplant. The receptor set was obtained from a human patient who received a combined kidney and bone marrow transplant. Part of the T cells may come from the graft donor.

As for this clone: The CDR3 end lies 3 residues beyond the end of the read and is filled in from the germline J gene. This rearrangement joins TRBV18 to TRBJ1-1; 7 bases map to TRBD1. This CDR3 has 16 residues. V lost 4 bases and J lost 2; bases outside the gene matches: 10. Germline V gives CDR1 KGHSH, CDR2 LQKENI. The CDR3: CASSLKGQSLNTEAFF. The sequenced CDR3 bases are TGTGCCAGCTCACTGAAGGGACAGTCCTTAAACACTGAA. The variable domain in full, with the rest retrieved from reference TRBV18 and TRBJ1-1, is NAGVMQNPRHLVRRRGQEARLRCSPMKGHSHVYWYRQLPEEGLKFMVYLQKENIIDESGMPKERFSAEFPKEGPSILRIQQVVRGDSAAYFCASSLKGQSLNTEAFFGQGTRLTVV.

Remarks on this clone: The sequenced fragment ends 3 residues before the CDR3 boundary, so the rest is inferred from the germline J gene. This sequence joins TRBV19 and TRBJ2-3; 12 nucleotides line up with TRBD2. Germline V lookup: CDR1 LNHDA, CDR2 SQIVND (reference sequence). V was pared by 8 bases and J by 6 bases, with 6 bases of the junction left unmatched. CDR3 size: 14 residues. CDR3 bases read: TGTGCCAGTCGGCTAGCGGGAGGGCCGGATACG. It translates to CASRLAGGPDT. The CDR3 in full is CASRLAGGPDTQYF. The full variable domain, in which reference TRBV19 and TRBJ2-3 provide the parts outside the CDR3, is DGGITQSPKYLFRKEGQNVTLSCEQNLNHDAMYWYRQDPGQGLRLIYYSQIVNDFQKGDIAEGYSVSREKKESFPLTVTSAQKNPTAFYLCASRLAGGPDTQYFGPGTRLTVL.

With regard to this clone: The read falls 3 residues short of the CDR3 end, and the missing part is taken from the germline J gene. The gene calls are TRBV20-1 and TRBJ1-2; 10 bases line up with TRBD1. The V segment lost 6 bases and the J segment 2 bases; nucleotides outside the gene matches: 12. CDR3 length equals 16 residues. CDR1 DFQATT and CDR2 SNEGSKA come from the germline V gene (reference sequence). CDR3 DNA (partial): TGCAGTGCACAGAGGACAGGGGGTCCTTGGAACTATGGC. Translating gives CSAQRTGGPWNYG. The full CDR3 protein is CSAQRTGGPWNYGYTF.

A word on this clone: From the germline J gene comes the end of the CDR3, since the read stops 3 residues before it. The chain employs TRBV7-9 and TRBJ2-3; 11 bases line up with TRBD2. The CDR3 is made up of 15 amino acids. The germline V gene has CDR1 SEHNR and CDR2 FQNEAQ (reference sequence). J gave up 6 bases and V 3 bases, and 5 bases lay outside the gene matches. This CDR3 reads CASSFSLAGDDTQYF. The CDR3 DNA, read in part, is TGTGCCAGCAGCTTCTCACTAGCGGGAGACGATACG.

A word on this clone: Read data end 3 residues before the CDR3 end; the end is taken from the germline J gene. The rearrangement links TRBV7-2 to TRBJ2-7, with TRBD2 matching 7 bases. This CDR3 has 14 amino acids. CDR1 is SGHTA, CDR2 FQGNSA, per germline. Trimming at V came to 5 bases and at J to 4 bases, leaving 8 bases not matched to a gene. CDR3 loop: CASSRPLAPYEQYF. CDR3 bases read: TGTGCCAGCAGCCGGCCACTAGCGCCGTACGAG.

Concerning this clone: The read is 3 residues too short to cover the CDR3 end, so that end is filled in from the germline J gene. The rearrangement uses TRBV20-1 and TRBJ1-5; no definite D call. V dropped 0 bases and J dropped 0 bases, with 12 bases sitting between them. From germline, CDR1 is DFQATT and CDR2 SNEGSKA (reference sequence). The CDR3 contains 16 residues. The sequenced CDR3 bases are TGCAGTGCTAGAGATAGGGTCGTAGGTAGCAATCAGCCC. Translated, it gives CSARDRVVGSNQP. The full-length CDR3 reads as CSARDRVVGSNQPQHF.

In regard to this clone: The CDR3 is cut off 3 residues early in the read; its end comes from the germline J gene. V and J are TRBV20-1 and TRBJ2-5; 7 bases are a match to TRBD2. V lost 5 bases and J lost 2; bases outside the gene matches: 5. Germline-derived CDR1 and CDR2 are DFQATT and SNEGSKA (reference sequence). The CDR3 has 13 amino acids. CDR3 protein: CSAGSSGQETQYF. The CDR3 bases that were read are TGCAGTGCTGGTTCTAGCGGACAAGAGACC.

Worth noting for this clone: The read finishes 3 residues shy of the CDR3 end, and the germline J gene is used to complete it. The rearrangement links TRBV30 to TRBJ2-2, with 11 bases lining up with TRBD2. Germline V gene data show CDR1 as GTSNPN and CDR2 as SVGIG (reference sequence). The CDR3 sequence is 14 residues long. The trim removed 3 bases at V and 5 bases at J, leaving 2 bases unmatched. CDR3 bases read: TGTGCCTGGAGCCTAGCGGGAGGAACCGGGGAG. This translates into CAWSLAGGTGE. The CDR3 in its entirety is CAWSLAGGTGELFF.

Points on this clone: The sequenced fragment ends 3 residues before the CDR3 boundary, so the rest is inferred from the germline J gene. The rearrangement joins TRBV20-1 to TRBJ2-7, with D perhaps matching TRBD2 (7 bases). The CDR3 loop spans 15 amino acids. With 3 bases removed from V and 4 bases from J, the gap between germline ends came to 19 bases. The V gene's germline CDR1 is DFQATT and CDR2 SNEGSKA (reference sequence). Incomplete CDR3 DNA: TGCAGTGCTAGTGGGGGCGGGGGCTTGACATACGAG. Protein product: CSASGGGGLTYE. The whole CDR3 sequence is CSASGGGGLTYEQYF.

As concerns this clone: The DNA ends 3 residues before the CDR3 does, and the rest of the CDR3 is filled in from the germline J gene. The chain uses TRBV10-2 and TRBJ1-1; D not resolved. Trimming left V 0 bases short and J 4 bases short, with 6 bases between. This CDR3 contains 13 residues. Germline V gene lookup returns CDR1 WSHSY and CDR2 SAAADI. The sequenced part of the CDR3 DNA is TGCGCCAGCAGTGAGTCGCCGGGCACTGAA. Its translation: CASSESPGTE. The whole CDR3 reads CASSESPGTEAFF.

Points on this clone: The CDR3 end is not reached by the read, which stops 3 residues before it; the germline J gene fills it in. This chain uses TRBV5-4 with TRBJ2-3, with D perhaps TRBD2 (6 bases). Germline lookup yields CDR1 SGHNT and CDR2 YYREEE (reference sequence). The V end lost 3 bases, the J end lost 2 bases, and 10 bases lay between the germline ends. The CDR3 runs to 14 residues. The part of the CDR3 DNA that was read is TGTGCCAGCAGCTCCGGGACTGTCACAGATACG. It encodes CASSSGTVTDT. The CDR3 reads in full as CASSSGTVTDTQYF.

On this clone: The read terminates 3 residues ahead of where the CDR3 ends, so the germline J gene completes it. The chain uses TRBV19 and TRBJ2-3; the D gene is possibly TRBD1 (5 bases). CDR1 LNHDA and CDR2 SQIVND come from the germline V gene (reference sequence). Trimming took 5 bases from V and 5 from J, leaving 8 bases between them. This CDR3 is built from 12 residues. The sequenced part of the CDR3 DNA is TGTGCCAGTAGTGACGACAGAGATACG. It translates to CASSDDRDT. The whole CDR3 is CASSDDRDTQYF.

Details on this clone: The sequence runs out 3 residues before the end of the CDR3; the remainder is reconstructed from the germline J gene. V and J are TRBV20-1 and TRBJ2-1; D uncertain. The CDR3 has 13 residues. V was cut by 5 bases and J by 6 bases, with 14 bases left in between. Per the germline V gene, CDR1 is DFQATT and CDR2 is SNEGSKA (reference sequence). CDR3 sequence reads: CSAFKLYANEQFF. CDR3 bases read: TGCAGTGCTTTCAAACTTTATGCCAATGAG.

About this clone: Sequencing ends 3 residues short of the CDR3 end; the germline J gene provides the rest. The J gene is TRBJ2-7, the V gene TRBV11-2; 8 bases are a match to TRBD2. J gave up 0 bases and V 0 bases, and 1 base lay outside the gene matches. From germline, CDR1 is SGHAT and CDR2 FQNNGV. The CDR3 runs to 15 residues. CDR3 DNA (partial): TGTGCCAGCAGCTTAGAACTAGCGGCCTCCTACGAG. It specifies CASSLELAASYE. The full CDR3 reads CASSLELAASYEQYF.

With regard to this clone: Read coverage stops 3 residues before the CDR3 terminus; the germline J gene supplies the remainder. This chain joins TRBV6-1 and TRBJ1-4; no reliable D call. CDR1 is MNHNS and CDR2 is SASEGT in the germline V gene. This CDR3 has 16 residues. Trimming took 2 bases from V and 7 from J, leaving 17 bases between them. The part of the CDR3 DNA that was read is TGTGCCAGCAGTGAATTGGCCGGAGGGAGCGGTGAAAAA. It yields the protein CASSELAGGSGEK. The CDR3 in full is CASSELAGGSGEKLFF.

Details on this clone: Read coverage stops 3 residues before the CDR3 terminus; the germline J gene supplies the remainder. The V and J genes are TRBV19 and TRBJ2-2, with TRBD1 matching over 10 bases. The CDR3 length is 15 residues. J lost 5 bases, V lost 9 bases, and 9 bases had no gene match. Germline V gene data show CDR1 as LNHDA and CDR2 as SQIVND (reference sequence). The DNA read from the CDR3 is TGTGCCAGCAATTGGGGGACAGGGGATACCGGGGAG. Translated, it gives CASNWGTGDTGE. The entire CDR3 protein is CASNWGTGDTGELFF.

On this clone: The CDR3 end lies 3 residues beyond the end of the read and is filled in from the germline J gene. The chain carries TRBV6-1 and TRBJ2-1; 13 nucleotides align to TRBD2. Trimming at V came to 2 bases and at J to 9 bases, leaving 10 bases not matched to a gene. Germline V gives CDR1 MNHNS, CDR2 SASEGT. The CDR3 has 17 amino acids. The DNA read from the CDR3 is TGTGCCAGCAGTGAATTTAGGGGACTAGCGGGATACGCTGAG. Residues: CASSEFRGLAGYAE. The CDR3 in full is CASSEFRGLAGYAEQFF.

As regards this clone: The read gets to within 3 residues of the CDR3 end, and the germline J gene fills in the rest. The chain uses TRBV2 and TRBJ1-6; D is undetermined. CDR1 and CDR2 from the germline V gene are SNHLY and FYNNEI. The V gene lost 6 bases and the J gene lost 2 bases, with 14 bases spanning the gap. The CDR3 length is 16 residues. The chain's CDR3 is CASSDRRVAYNSPLHF. Partial CDR3 DNA: TGTGCCAGCAGCGATCGTCGAGTAGCCTATAATTCACCC.